The clone carrying this T cell receptor (beta chain) was counted a few times. These data originate in a study of T-cell reconstitution after alpha-beta-depleted transplantation in children. The authors prepared the TCRbeta library with unique molecular identifiers. MiXCR, run by TCRdb on the PCR reads, gives a single entry per CDR3 protein. The sample has a few hundred thousand distinct CDR3 sequences, 10% to 15% seen once. The TCR was taken from a male patient younger than 18 who had a stem cell transplant for acute myeloid leukemia, so the T cells may come from the graft donor. The input for sequencing was PBMCs, mostly from graft donor cells, taken 360 days after TCRalphabeta/CD19-depleted stem cell transplant.

CDR3 nucleotides: TGTGCCAGCACGGGTAGACAGGGCAAAACCGGGGAGCTGTTTTTT. Protein product: CASTGRQGKTGELFF. This chain connects TRBV6-2 or TRBV6-3 to TRBJ2-2, with TRBD1 matching over 7 bases. With V trimmed by 7 bases and J by 5 bases, 10 bases remained unmatched. The CDR3 extends over 15 amino acids. Per the germline V gene, CDR1 is MNHEY and CDR2 is SVGEGT.